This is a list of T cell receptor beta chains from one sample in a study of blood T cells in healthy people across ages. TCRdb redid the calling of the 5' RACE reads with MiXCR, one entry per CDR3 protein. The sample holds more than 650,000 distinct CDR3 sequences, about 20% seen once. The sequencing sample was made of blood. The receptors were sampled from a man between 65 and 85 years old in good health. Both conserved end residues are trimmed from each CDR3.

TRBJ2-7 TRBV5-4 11 ASSSGTGVEQY
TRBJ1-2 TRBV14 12 ASSSISGNYGYT
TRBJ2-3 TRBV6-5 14 ASAPRALAGTDTQY
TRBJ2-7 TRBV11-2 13 ASSWGTSGSFEQY
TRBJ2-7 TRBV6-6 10 ASSYQKYEQY
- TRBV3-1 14 ASSLHGRRLVDEQF
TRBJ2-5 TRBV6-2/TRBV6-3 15 ASSYRVVGRGTATQY
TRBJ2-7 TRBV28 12 ATLRDRGDYEQY
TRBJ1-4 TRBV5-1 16 ASSFRQGRMSTNEKLF
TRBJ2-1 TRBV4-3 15 ASSQAQTSGYYNEQF
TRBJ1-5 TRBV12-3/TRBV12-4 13 ASSPWGEGNRPQH
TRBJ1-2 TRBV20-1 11 SVGDRETYGYT
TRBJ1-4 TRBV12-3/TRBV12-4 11 ASSLFGPEKLF
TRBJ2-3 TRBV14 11 ASSQVRGDTQY
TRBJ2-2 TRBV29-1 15 SVPGTGAISGTGELF
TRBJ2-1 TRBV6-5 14 ASRPRQGSSYNEQF
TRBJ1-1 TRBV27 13 ASSRQGAGDTEAF
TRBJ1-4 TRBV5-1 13 ASSPEGVSNEKLF
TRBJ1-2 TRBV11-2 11 ASSPNSGLGYT
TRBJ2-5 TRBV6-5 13 ASSYQPAGVETQY
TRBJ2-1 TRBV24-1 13 ATSNRGTSGNEQF
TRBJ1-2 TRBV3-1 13 ASSQWVGMVYGYT
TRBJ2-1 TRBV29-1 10 SVETSGNEQF
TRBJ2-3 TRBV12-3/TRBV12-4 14 ASSTWLAGSADTQY
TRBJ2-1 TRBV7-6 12 ASSLQGPYNEQF
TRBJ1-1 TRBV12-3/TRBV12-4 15 ASRRGQGRDMNTEAF
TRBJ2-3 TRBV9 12 ASSRRVSTDTQY
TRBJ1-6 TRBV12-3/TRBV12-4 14 ASGNWGSSYNSPLH
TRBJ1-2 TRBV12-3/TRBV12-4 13 ASSRRTGANYGYT
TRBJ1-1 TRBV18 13 ASSPQTGPNTEAF
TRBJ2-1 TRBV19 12 ASSITGGNNEQF
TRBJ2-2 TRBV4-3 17 ASSQVRWREPWVSGELF
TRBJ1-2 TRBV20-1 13 SARDPTRGNYGYT
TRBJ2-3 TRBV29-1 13 SVEKGQGAGDTQY
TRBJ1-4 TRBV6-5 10 ATGPMGEKLF
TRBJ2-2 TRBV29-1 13 SVPQGPTRTGELF
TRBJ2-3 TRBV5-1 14 ASSIRQGTSTDTQY
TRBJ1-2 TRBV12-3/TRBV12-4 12 ASSLAPGQGGYT
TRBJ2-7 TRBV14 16 ASSLQGGLAGRIGEQY
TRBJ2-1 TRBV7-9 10 ASSLGSAGQF
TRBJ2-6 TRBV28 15 ASSRGQIGLGANVLT
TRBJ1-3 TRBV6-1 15 ASSRNPGLSSGNTIY
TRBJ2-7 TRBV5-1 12 ASSPTVVTYEQY
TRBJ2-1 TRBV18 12 ASSPPSTYNEQF
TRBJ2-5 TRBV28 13 ASGTGILRKETQY
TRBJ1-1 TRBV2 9 ASSEGTEAF
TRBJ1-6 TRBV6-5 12 ASSYGQWSSPLH
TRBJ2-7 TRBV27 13 ASSYLAGGYNEQY
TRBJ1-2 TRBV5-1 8 ASRGCGYT
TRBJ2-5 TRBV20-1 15 SARPGLAGGRVETQY
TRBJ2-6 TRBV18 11 ASSPSGANVLT
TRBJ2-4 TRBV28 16 ASSPGTSGALAKNIQY
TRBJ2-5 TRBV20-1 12 SASPPQIQETQY
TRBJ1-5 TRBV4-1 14 ASSQEVRSSNQPQH
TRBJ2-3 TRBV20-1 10 SAGRDADTQY